The rows below give T cell receptor beta chains drawn from one sample of a study of CD8+CD57+ T cells in acquired aplastic anemia. TCRdb ran MiXCR on the reads and lists one entry per CDR3 protein. The sample has roughly 280,000 distinct CDR3 sequences; 56% are singletons. Sequenced input: sorted CD4+, CD8+, or CD8+CD57+ T cells (not recorded which) from PBMCs. The receptors here all came from a human donor with aplastic anemia. Both conserved end residues are part of each CDR3. The order of the fields is clone size, J gene, D gene, V gene, CDR3 protein, CDR3 DNA. D genes are given only for firm matches. Rows may omit the clone size; those that give it use once, few, many or a size class.

>-|TRBJ2-7|TRBD1|TRBV7-2
CASSSTGFKKYEQYF
TGTGCCAGCAGCTCGACAGGGTTTAAGAAATACGAGCAGTACTTC
>many|TRBJ1-5|TRBD1|TRBV20-1
CSARDKGTGALRRTQHF
TGCAGTGCTAGAGATAAGGGGACAGGGGCCCTCCGGAGGACCCAGCATTTT
>-|TRBJ2-3|-|TRBV24-1
CATSDLNGRATDTQYF
TGTGCCACCAGTGATTTGAACGGGAGAGCCACAGATACGCAGTATTTT
>-|TRBJ1-1|TRBD1|TRBV11-3
CASGLVGTGNGAFF
TGTGCCAGCGGCTTAGTGGGGACAGGGAACGGAGCTTTCTTT
>-|TRBJ1-1|-|TRBV29-1
CSERTQGRTEAFF
TGCAGCGAGAGAACTCAGGGAAGGACTGAAGCTTTCTTT
>many|TRBJ2-3|TRBD2|TRBV20-1
CSARGRGGGSTDTQYF
TGCAGTGCTAGAGGGCGGGGGGGTGGTAGCACAGATACGCAGTATTTT
>-|TRBJ2-3|-|TRBV4-1
CATGGGSTDTQYF
TGTGCCACGGGCGGCGGGAGCACAGATACGCAGTATTTT
>-|TRBJ1-2|-|TRBV29-1
CSVALGAYGYTF
TGCAGCGTTGCTTTGGGGGCCTATGGCTACACCTTC
>many|TRBJ1-2|-|TRBV11-2
CASSLRVGGGYTF
TGTGCCAGCAGCCTCAGGGTCGGCGGTGGCTACACCTTC
>-|TRBJ2-1|TRBD2|TRBV11-3
CASSLGTSGGRGEQFF
TGTGCCAGCAGCTTGGGGACTAGCGGGGGAAGAGGCGAGCAGTTCTTC
>few|TRBJ2-1|-|TRBV15
CATSTGQEQFF
TGTGCCACCAGCACCGGACAGGAGCAGTTCTTC
>-|TRBJ1-1|TRBD1|TRBV11-2
CASSADRGITEAFF
TGTGCCAGCAGCGCGGACAGGGGGATTACTGAAGCTTTCTTT
>many|TRBJ2-1|TRBD2|TRBV12-3/TRBV12-4
CASRTSGVYNEQFF
TGTGCCAGCAGGACTAGCGGAGTTTACAATGAGCAGTTCTTC
>-|TRBJ2-2|TRBD2|TRBV7-2
CASSSREGVTGELFF
TGTGCCAGCAGCTCTCGGGAGGGAGTTACCGGGGAGCTGTTTTTT
>-|TRBJ2-5|-|TRBV20-1
CSARDMGGLQETQYF
TGCAGTGCTAGAGATATGGGGGGTCTCCAAGAGACCCAGTACTTC
>-|TRBJ1-2|-|TRBV2
CASSVDAGSPYGYTF
TGTGCCAGCAGTGTAGATGCAGGATCCCCCTATGGCTACACCTTC
>-|TRBJ2-7|-|TRBV19
CASSIGTWSNEQYF
TGTGCCAGTAGTATCGGCACCTGGAGTAACGAGCAGTACTTC
>-|TRBJ2-1|-|TRBV10-3
CATIQAMSSYNEQFF
TGTGCCACGATACAGGCTATGAGCTCCTACAATGAGCAGTTCTTC
>once|TRBJ2-3|-|TRBV9
CASSEAGTDTQYF
TGTGCCAGCAGCGAGGCGGGCACAGATACGCAGTATTTT
>-|TRBJ2-2|-|TRBV20-1
CSAREIPLGDSGELFF
TGCAGTGCTAGAGAGATACCTCTGGGGGATTCCGGGGAGCTGTTTTTT
>few|TRBJ1-2|-|TRBV20-1
CSAKPLHGRVNYGYTF
TGCAGTGCCAAACCATTACACGGGAGGGTTAACTATGGCTACACCTTC
>-|TRBJ1-2|-|TRBV19
CASSIQGGRYGYTF
TGTGCCAGTAGTATCCAGGGAGGTCGATATGGCTACACCTTC
>-|TRBJ1-6|-|TRBV5-1
CASSRRGGDNSPLHF
TGCGCCAGCAGCAGACGGGGGGGCGATAATTCACCCCTCCACTTT
>-|TRBJ2-3|TRBD2|TRBV7-9
CASSPQLTSGRASDTQYF
TGTGCCAGCAGCCCCCAACTAACTAGCGGGAGGGCCTCCGATACGCAGTATTTT
>many|TRBJ2-7|TRBD2|TRBV9
CASSVRTSGKTYEQYF
TGTGCCAGCAGCGTCCGGACTAGCGGGAAAACCTACGAGCAGTACTTC
>many|TRBJ2-1|-|TRBV15
CATSRETVGSYNEQFF
TGTGCCACCAGCAGAGAGACCGTCGGCTCCTACAATGAGCAGTTCTTC
>-|TRBJ2-3|-|TRBV2
CASSSGTVTDTQYF
TGTGCCAGCAGTTCCGGTACCGTCACAGATACGCAGTATTTT
>many|TRBJ1-4|-|TRBV5-1
CASSLDGSGKLFF
TGCGCCAGCAGCTTGGACGGGTCGGGAAAACTGTTTTTT
>many|TRBJ2-1|-|TRBV11-3
CASSFLTGYEQFF
TGTGCCAGCAGCTTCTTAACAGGGTATGAGCAGTTCTTC
>-|TRBJ2-2|TRBD2|TRBV7-3
CARSLSGRAAGYTGELFF
TGTGCCAGAAGCTTAAGCGGGAGGGCCGCAGGTTACACAGGGGAGCTGTTTTTT
>few|TRBJ2-3|-|TRBV7-8
CASSLGTAENTQYF
TGTGCCAGCAGCTTAGGCACAGCCGAGAATACGCAGTATTTT
>many|TRBJ1-1|TRBD1|TRBV5-8
CASSQRTGIMNTEAFF
TGTGCCAGCAGCCAAAGGACAGGGATTATGAACACTGAAGCTTTCTTT
>-|TRBJ2-5|TRBD2|TRBV5-6
CASSFPGLAGETQYF
TGTGCCAGCAGCTTCCCGGGACTAGCTGGGGAGACCCAGTACTTC
>once|TRBJ2-7|-|TRBV4-2
CASSQEGRTYEQYF
TGTGCCAGCAGCCAAGAGGGGCGGACCTACGAGCAGTACTTC
>-|TRBJ2-5|-|TRBV20-1
CSARDARARIGQETQYF
TGCAGTGCTAGAGATGCTCGGGCCCGGATTGGGCAAGAGACCCAGTACTTC
>-|TRBJ2-3|-|TRBV5-1
CASSYPSGADTQYF
TGCGCCAGCAGCTATCCGTCGGGAGCAGATACGCAGTATTTT
>few|TRBJ2-7|TRBD2|TRBV20-1
CSASDPGTSGTYEQYF
TGCAGTGCTAGTGACCCCGGGACTAGCGGAACCTACGAGCAGTACTTC
>many|TRBJ1-2|-|TRBV6-1
CASRGEAAGENYGYTF
TGTGCCAGCAGAGGAGAAGCGGCAGGGGAGAACTATGGCTACACCTTC
>once|TRBJ1-4|-|TRBV7-2
CASSVAVRNNEKLFF
TGTGCCAGCAGCGTCGCTGTGAGGAACAATGAAAAACTGTTTTTT
>many|TRBJ2-1|TRBD1|TRBV7-2
CASRLRSILSGGNNEQFF
TGTGCCAGCAGGTTAAGGAGTATTCTATCAGGGGGTAATAATGAGCAGTTCTTC
>-|TRBJ2-5|-|TRBV7-2
CASSLVPRDLQETQYF
TGTGCCAGCAGCTTAGTCCCGAGGGACCTCCAAGAGACCCAGTACTTC
>many|TRBJ2-1|-|TRBV29-1
CSVTLVSYNEQFF
TGCAGCGTTACACTCGTATCCTACAATGAGCAGTTCTTC
>-|TRBJ2-2|TRBD2|TRBV18
CASSPTSGSKGGELFF
TGTGCCAGCTCACCCACTAGCGGGAGTAAAGGCGGGGAGCTGTTTTTT
>-|TRBJ2-2|TRBD2|TRBV29-1
CSVPGTSGRPANTGELFF
TGCAGCGTTCCCGGGACTAGCGGGAGGCCCGCGAACACCGGGGAGCTGTTTTTT
>few|TRBJ2-7|-|TRBV20-1
CSAPKGTEGLGGFYEQYF
TGCAGTGCCCCAAAAGGGACAGAGGGCCTAGGGGGGTTTTACGAGCAGTACTTC
>-|TRBJ2-2|-|TRBV29-1
CSVGSGGANTGELFF
TGCAGCGTTGGTAGCGGTGGGGCGAACACCGGGGAGCTGTTTTTT
>-|TRBJ1-2|-|TRBV10-1
CASSENRIGYTF
TGCGCCAGCAGTGAAAATCGAATTGGCTACACCTTC
>many|TRBJ1-1|-|TRBV29-1
CSGGTIHAEAFF
TGCAGCGGGGGGACGATCCACGCTGAAGCTTTCTTT
>-|TRBJ1-1|-|TRBV9
CASSVGRDFPNTEAFF
TGTGCCAGCAGCGTAGGACGCGACTTCCCTAACACTGAAGCTTTCTTT
>many|TRBJ2-1|-|TRBV2
CASSEMVGQFF
TGTGCCAGCAGTGAAATGGTAGGGCAGTTCTTC
>many|TRBJ1-1|-|TRBV7-3
CASSLDGVGTEAFF
TGTGCCAGCAGCTTGGATGGTGTGGGGACTGAAGCTTTCTTT
>-|TRBJ2-7|TRBD1|TRBV2
CASSEYGGQGGYEQYF
TGTGCCAGCAGTGAATACGGGGGACAGGGGGGCTACGAGCAGTACTTC
>-|TRBJ1-6|TRBD1|TRBV7-9
CASSLQTGGISPLHF
TGTGCCAGCAGCTTACAGACAGGGGGAATTTCACCCCTCCACTTT
>-|TRBJ2-7|-|TRBV29-1
CSVEGDLREQYF
TGCAGCGTTGAGGGGGACCTACGGGAGCAGTACTTC
>-|TRBJ1-5|-|TRBV19
CASSEHQGNSNQPQHF
TGTGCCAGTAGCGAACATCAGGGGAATAGCAATCAGCCCCAGCATTTT